The entry below describes one TCR beta chain. Its antigen is unknown. Per-base qualities were not stored, and no clone one base away is much larger. The CDR3 regions of human TCRbeta chains were analyzed by immunosequencing. In the paper's pipeline: TCRs in the repertoires were matched against a reference library of SARS-CoV-2-specific TCRs that had been generated with the MIRA antigen-specificity platform. Breadth was defined as the fraction of unique TCRs that were SARS-CoV-2-associated. Depth was defined as the fraction of total T cells that were SARS-CoV-2-associated. Each spike-specific TCR was assigned to its reactive spike region and to a CD4 or CD8 class using the MIRA data. Log10-transformed breadth and depth values were compared by one-way ANOVA with Sidak's multiple comparisons tests. The source is immuneACCESS, and TCRdb retained only in-frame sequences with V and J called. Part of the clones is not carried over; for the studies checked, unresolved V genes explain less than half of this, and the remainder is unexplained. V and J calls and clone size are those listed in that table; D and trimming were worked out from the DNA. This sample holds just under 90,000 clones; 88% were observed only once. Under 13% of the sample belongs to the ten largest clones.

This specimen belongs to a study of T cell responses to AZD1222 COVID-19 vaccine (dated by TCRdb to 2020 to 2023). Turning to the overall study: TCR sequencing covered fewer than 250 trial participants: 200 to 220 given two doses of AZD1222 and some 25 given two doses of MenACWY control vaccine. Trial participants were enrolled by age into 18-55, 56-69 and 70-plus year subgroups, with approximately 150, 30 and 60 TCR-sequenced participants respectively. Beyond this particular receptor, the publication reports: Conclusions about previously exposed vaccinees are limited because only six or seven AZD1222 recipients were SARS-CoV-2 seropositive at baseline. A significant rise in spike-specific TCR breadth and depth was observed after two AZD1222 doses relative to day 0 and relative to MenACWY recipients. Reportedly, almost half of the unique spike-specific TCRs recognized epitopes lying outside the regions that are mutated in the B.1.351 and B.1.1.7 variants. In the small 56-69-year group, the increase in depth fell short of significance, most likely because of low power. No day 14 peak-response samples were available, so repertoires were characterized only after the peak T cell response. Participants were mostly white British and included more females than males, and it was suggested by the authors that clonal diversity may have been underestimated. CD4 TCRs associated with the vaccine covered the entire spike protein, and the dominant responses were in regions 160-218 and 743-854.

The label giving this sample's time point can be read as: baseline before first vaccination. The sample's treatment or condition label, in plain terms: meningococcal conjugate vaccine given as trial control. The vaccinee samples were drawn from two UK trials, COV001 and COV002, one of which was a single-blind randomized controlled phase 2/3 trial testing AZD1222 (ChAdOx1 nCoV-19) in healthy adults. Trial participant PBMC samples were collected at day 0 and day 28 after the second dose for TCRbeta chain sequencing. The CDR3 contains 16 residues, cysteine and phenylalanine counted. Just CDR3 DNA is preserved here, 48 bases in frame from base 1. As encoded in the germline V gene, CDR1 is KGHSH while CDR2 is LQKENI. Between the V and J ends, shortened by 0 bases and 0 bases respectively, the junction contains 12 bases.

The V gene is TRBV18 and the J gene is TRBJ2-7; TRBD2 is possibly the D segment (6 matching bases). The sample consisted of peripheral blood, taken on day 0 of MenACWY control vaccination. This clonotype was sampled from an adult in good health. The CDR3: CASSPPYGTASYEQYF. In nucleotide form, the sequence is TGTGCCAGCTCACCACCTTACGGGACTGCCTCCTACGAGCAGTACTTC.